This T cell receptor (beta chain) was obtained from a study of preoperative IRX-2 immunotherapy in early breast cancer. Trimming pared 4 bases from V and 1 base from J, leaving 10 bases between. Germline CDR1 is SQVTM and CDR2 is ANQGSEA. The CDR3 is 13 amino acids. The protocol was immunoSEQ multiplex PCR, while the TCRdb copy is restricted to in-frame clones and leaves out a portion. Counted here are fewer than 35,000 clones, roughly nine tenths occurring once; the ten biggest clones make up 1.6%. Treatment given: preoperative locoregional IRX-2 cytokine immunotherapy. Samples came from a phase Ib trial of preoperative locoregional IRX-2 cytokine immunotherapy.

The sample consisted of tumor tissue, taken after IRX-2 immunotherapy. This chain connects TRBV29-1 to TRBJ1-1; TRBD1 might be the D (6 bases). This receptor was identified in a human donor with breast cancer. CDR3 protein: CSVAARGNTEAFF. The CDR3 region has the DNA TGCAGCGTTGCAGCCAGGGGGAACACTGAAGCTTTCTTT.